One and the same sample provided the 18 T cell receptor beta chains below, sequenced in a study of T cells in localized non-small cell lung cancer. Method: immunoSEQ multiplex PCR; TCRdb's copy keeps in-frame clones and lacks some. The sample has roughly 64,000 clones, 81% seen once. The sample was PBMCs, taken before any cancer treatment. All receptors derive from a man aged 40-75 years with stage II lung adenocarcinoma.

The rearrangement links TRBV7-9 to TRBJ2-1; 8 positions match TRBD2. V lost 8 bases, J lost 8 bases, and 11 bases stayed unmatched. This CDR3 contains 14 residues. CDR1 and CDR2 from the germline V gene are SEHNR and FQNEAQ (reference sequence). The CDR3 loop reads CASGKREKVDEQFF. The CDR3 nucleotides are TGTGCCAGCGGGAAGCGGGAGAAAGTGGATGAGCAGTTCTTC. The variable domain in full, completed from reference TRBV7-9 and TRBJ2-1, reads DTGVSQNPRHKITKRGQNVTFRCDPISEHNRLYWYRQTLGQGPEFLTYFQNEAQLEKSRLLSDRFSAERPKGSFSTLEIQRTEQGDSAMYLCASGKREKVDEQFFGPGTRLTVL.

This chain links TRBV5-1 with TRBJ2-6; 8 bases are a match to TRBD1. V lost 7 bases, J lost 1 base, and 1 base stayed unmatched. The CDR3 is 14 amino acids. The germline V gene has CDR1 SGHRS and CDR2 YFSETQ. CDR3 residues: CASRQGSGANVLTF. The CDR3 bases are TGCGCCAGCCGACAGGGGTCTGGGGCCAACGTCCTGACTTTC.

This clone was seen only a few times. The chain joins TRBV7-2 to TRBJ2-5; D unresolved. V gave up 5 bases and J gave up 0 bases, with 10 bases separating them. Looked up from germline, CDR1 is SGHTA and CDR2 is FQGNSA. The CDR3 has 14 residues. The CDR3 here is CASSVGPYQETQYF. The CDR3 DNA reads TGTGCCAGCAGCGTCGGACCTTACCAAGAGACCCAGTACTTC.

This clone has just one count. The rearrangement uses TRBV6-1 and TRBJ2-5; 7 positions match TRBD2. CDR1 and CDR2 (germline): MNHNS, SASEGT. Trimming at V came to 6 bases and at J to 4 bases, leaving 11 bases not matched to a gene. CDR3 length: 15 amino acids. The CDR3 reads CASRVGGSPRETQYF. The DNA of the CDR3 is TGTGCCAGCAGGGTGGGCGGGAGTCCGAGAGAGACCCAGTACTTC.

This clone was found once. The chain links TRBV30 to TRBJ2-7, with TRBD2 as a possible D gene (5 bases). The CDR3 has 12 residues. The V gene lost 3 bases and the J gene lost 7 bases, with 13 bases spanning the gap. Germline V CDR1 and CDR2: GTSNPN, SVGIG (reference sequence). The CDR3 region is CAWRKRTLEQYF. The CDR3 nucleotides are TGTGCCTGGAGGAAGCGGACTCTGGAGCAGTACTTC.

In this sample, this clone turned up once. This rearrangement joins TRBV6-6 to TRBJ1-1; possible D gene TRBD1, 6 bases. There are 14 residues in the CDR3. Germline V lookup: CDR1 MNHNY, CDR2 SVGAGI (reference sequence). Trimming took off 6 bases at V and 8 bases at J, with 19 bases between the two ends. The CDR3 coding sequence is TGTGCCAGCAGCCACAGGGAGTCGCCCCAAGAAGCTTTCTTT. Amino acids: CASSHRESPQEAFF.

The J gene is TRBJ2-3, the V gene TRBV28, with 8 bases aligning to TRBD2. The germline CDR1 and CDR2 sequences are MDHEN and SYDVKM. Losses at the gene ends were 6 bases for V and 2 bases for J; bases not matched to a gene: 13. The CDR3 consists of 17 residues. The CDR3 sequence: CASSPSVGAGVTDTQYF. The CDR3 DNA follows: TGTGCCAGCAGCCCCTCTGTTGGAGCGGGGGTCACAGATACGCAGTATTTT. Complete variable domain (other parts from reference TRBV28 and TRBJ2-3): DVKVTQSSRYLVKRTGEKVFLECVQDMDHENMFWYRQDPGLGLRLIYFSYDVKMKEKGDIPEGYSVSREKKERFSLILESASTNQTSMYLCASSPSVGAGVTDTQYFGPGTRLTVL.

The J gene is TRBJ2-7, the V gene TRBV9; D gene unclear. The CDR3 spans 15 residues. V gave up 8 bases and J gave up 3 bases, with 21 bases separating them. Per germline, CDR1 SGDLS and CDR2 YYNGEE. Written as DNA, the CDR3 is TGTGCCAGACCTGCCTCTCAAGGGATCGGCTACGAGCAGTACTTC. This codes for CARPASQGIGYEQYF.

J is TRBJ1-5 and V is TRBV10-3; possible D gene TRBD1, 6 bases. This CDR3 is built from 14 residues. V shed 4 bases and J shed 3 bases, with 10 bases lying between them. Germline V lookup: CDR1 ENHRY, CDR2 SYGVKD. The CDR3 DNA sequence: TGTGCCATCAGTGTCAGGGGACCCAATCAGCCCCAGCATTTT. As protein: CAISVRGPNQPQHF.

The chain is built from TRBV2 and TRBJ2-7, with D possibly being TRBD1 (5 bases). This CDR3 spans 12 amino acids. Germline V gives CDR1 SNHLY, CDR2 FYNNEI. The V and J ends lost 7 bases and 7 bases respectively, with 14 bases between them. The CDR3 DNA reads TGTGCCAGCACAACAGGTCTCGGGGAGCAGTACTTC. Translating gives CASTTGLGEQYF.

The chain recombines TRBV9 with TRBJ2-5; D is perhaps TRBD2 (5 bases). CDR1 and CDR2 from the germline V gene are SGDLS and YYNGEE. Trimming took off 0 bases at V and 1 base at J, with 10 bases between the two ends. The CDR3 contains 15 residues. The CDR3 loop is CASSVGELLQETQYF. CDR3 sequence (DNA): TGTGCCAGCAGCGTAGGGGAGCTACTCCAAGAGACCCAGTACTTC.

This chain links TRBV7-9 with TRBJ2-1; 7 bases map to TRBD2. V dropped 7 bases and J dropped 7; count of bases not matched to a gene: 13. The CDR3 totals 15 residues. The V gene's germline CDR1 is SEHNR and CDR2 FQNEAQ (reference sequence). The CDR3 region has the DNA TGTGCCAGCACCCCTATCAGGACTAGTAAGAATGAGCAGTTCTTC. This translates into CASTPIRTSKNEQFF. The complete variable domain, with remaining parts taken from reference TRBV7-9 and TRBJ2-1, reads DTGVSQNPRHKITKRGQNVTFRCDPISEHNRLYWYRQTLGQGPEFLTYFQNEAQLEKSRLLSDRFSAERPKGSFSTLEIQRTEQGDSAMYLCASTPIRTSKNEQFFGPGTRLTVL.

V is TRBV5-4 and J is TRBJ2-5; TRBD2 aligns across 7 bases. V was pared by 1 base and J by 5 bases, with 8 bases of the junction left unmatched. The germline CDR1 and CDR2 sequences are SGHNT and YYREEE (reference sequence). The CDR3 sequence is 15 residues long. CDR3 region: CASSLIGGSVETQYF. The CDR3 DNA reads TGTGCCAGCAGCTTGATAGGCGGGAGTGTTGAGACCCAGTACTTC. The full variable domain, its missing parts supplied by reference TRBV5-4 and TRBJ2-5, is ETGVTQSPTHLIKTRGQQVTLRCSSQSGHNTVSWYQQALGQGPQFIFQYYREEENGRGNFPPRFSGLQFPNYSSELNVNALELDDSALYLCASSLIGGSVETQYFGPGTRLLVL.

CDR3 residues: CASSPRAAVGYEQYF. CDR3 coding DNA: TGTGCCAGCAGCCCGCGGGCGGCGGTTGGTTACGAGCAGTACTTC. The gene calls are TRBV7-2 and TRBJ2-7; possibly TRBD2 for D (5 bases). CDR1 is SGHTA and CDR2 is FQGNSA in the germline V gene. CDR3 length equals 15 residues. Trimming took off 5 bases at V and 4 bases at J, with 18 bases between the two ends. The variable domain in full, with the rest retrieved from reference TRBV7-2 and TRBJ2-7, is GAGVSQSPSNKVTEKGKDVELRCDPISGHTALYWYRQSLGQGLEFLIYFQGNSAPDKSGLPSDRFSAERTGGSVSTLTIQRTQQEDSAVYLCASSPRAAVGYEQYFGPGTRLTVT.

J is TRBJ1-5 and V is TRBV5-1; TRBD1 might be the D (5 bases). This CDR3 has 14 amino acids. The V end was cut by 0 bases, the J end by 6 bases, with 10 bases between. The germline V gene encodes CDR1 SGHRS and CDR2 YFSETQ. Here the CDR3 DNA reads TGCGCCAGCAGCTTGGGAGGGGACGGTCAGCCCCAGCATTTT. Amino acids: CASSLGGDGQPQHF.

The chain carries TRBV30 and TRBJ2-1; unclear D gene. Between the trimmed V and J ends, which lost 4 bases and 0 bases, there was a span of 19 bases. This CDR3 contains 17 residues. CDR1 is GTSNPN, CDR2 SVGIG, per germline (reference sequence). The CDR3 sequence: CAWIPQILRSSYNEQFF. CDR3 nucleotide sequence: TGTGCCTGGATCCCCCAGATACTTAGGAGCTCCTACAATGAGCAGTTCTTC.

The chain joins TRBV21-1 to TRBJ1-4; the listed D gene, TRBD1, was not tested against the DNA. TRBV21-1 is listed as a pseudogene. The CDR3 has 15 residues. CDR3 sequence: CASTKRRQAVEKLFF. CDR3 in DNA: TGTGCCAGCACAAAACGTAGACAGGCAGTTGAAAAACTGTTTTTT.

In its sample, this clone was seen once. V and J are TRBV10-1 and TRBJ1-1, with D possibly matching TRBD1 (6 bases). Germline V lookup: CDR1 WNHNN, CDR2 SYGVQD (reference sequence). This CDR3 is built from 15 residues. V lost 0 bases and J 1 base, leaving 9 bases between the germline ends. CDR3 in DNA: TGCGCCAGCAGTGAGTCTCTAGGGGGGAACACTGAAGCTTTCTTT. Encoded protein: CASSESLGGNTEAFF.